These T cell receptor beta chains were read from a single sample in a study of Tregs in tolerant kidney transplant recipients. The method was immunoSEQ multiplex PCR; TCRdb's version includes in-frame clones alone and lacks a portion of them. The table shows fewer than 70,000 clones, with around 83% occurring only once. Sequencing was carried out using CD4+ T cells from blood. All receptors derive from a human donor in good health. CDR3s include the opening cysteine and the closing phenylalanine or tryptophan. Fields, in order: clone size, J gene, D gene, V gene, CDR3 DNA, CDR3 protein. The D gene is left open where the match is weak. A row's size may be missing; if present it is once, few, many or a size class.

>medium-sized|TRBJ2-7|.|TRBV11-2
TGTGCCAGCAGCAACCGAGGGGCGGGGAACTCCTACGAGCAGTACTTC
CASSNRGAGNSYEQYF
>.|TRBJ2-2|.|TRBV6-6
TGTGCTTTCGGGCACCACACCGGGGAGCTGTTTTTT
CAFGHHTGELFF
>few|TRBJ2-2|.|TRBV7-3
TGTGCCAGCAGCTTGGTCTTCGGGAACACCGGGGAGCTGTTTTTT
CASSLVFGNTGELFF
>.|TRBJ2-1|.|TRBV7-6
TGTGCCAGCAGCTTAGGCGGGGGCGCGAGCAATGAGCAGTTCTTC
CASSLGGGASNEQFF
>many|TRBJ1-5|TRBD1|TRBV9
TGTGCCAGCAGCGTGGTTAAGACAGGGCATCAGCCCCAGCATTTT
CASSVVKTGHQPQHF
>.|TRBJ2-7|TRBD2|TRBV4-1
TGCGCCAGCAGCCAAGAAGGGTCCAGCGGGGTCTTCTACGAGCAGTACTTC
CASSQEGSSGVFYEQYF
>few|TRBJ1-1|.|TRBV5-1
TGCGCCAGCAGCTTGGGGCAGGACAACACTGAAGCTTTCTTT
CASSLGQDNTEAFF
>.|TRBJ1-1|TRBD1|TRBV7-9
TGTGCCAGCAGCTTAGAGGGACAGGGGGCTGAAGCTTTCTTT
CASSLEGQGAEAFF
>.|TRBJ1-2|.|TRBV19
TGTGCCAGTACCAAGATAGTGGGCTATGGCTACACCTTC
CASTKIVGYGYTF
>.|TRBJ2-3|TRBD1|TRBV27
TGTGCCAGCAGTCCAAGGGGCCACCGCGACAGGGGGCCGAGAGATACGCAGTATTTT
CASSPRGHRDRGPRDTQYF
>.|TRBJ2-4|TRBD1|TRBV18
TGTGCCAGCTCACCATCTGGGCGCCTTTTGGACAGGGGGAAAAACATTCAGTACTTC
CASSPSGRLLDRGKNIQYF
>.|TRBJ1-4|.|TRBV4-3
TGCGCCAGCAGCCAAGAGGGTTCGTTAGGTAGGGAAAAACTGTTTTTT
CASSQEGSLGREKLFF
>.|TRBJ2-7|.|TRBV4-1
TGCGCCAGCAGCCATCCGGCCGAGGGGACCTACGAGCAGTACTTC
CASSHPAEGTYEQYF
>.|TRBJ2-3|.|TRBV4-3
TGCGCCAGCAGCCAAGCGGGTAGCCCGAGCACAGATACGCAGTATTTT
CASSQAGSPSTDTQYF
>.|TRBJ2-7|TRBD1|TRBV7-9
TGTGCCAGCAGCTCGCGTCCGGGACAGGGGGCTCCCGAGCAGTACTTC
CASSSRPGQGAPEQYF
>.|TRBJ1-1|.|TRBV6-1
TGTGCCAGCGCGAAGGTGGCAAACACTGAAGCTTTCTTT
CASAKVANTEAFF
>.|TRBJ1-2|.|TRBV6-5
TGTGCCAGCAGTTACGCGGGGGGGCATGGCTACACCTTC
CASSYAGGHGYTF
>few|TRBJ1-2|TRBD1|TRBV25-1
TGTGCCAGCAGCCCCGGGACAGGGGCCTATGGCTACACCTTC
CASSPGTGAYGYTF
>.|TRBJ1-1|.|TRBV2
TGTGCCAGCAGTGGACAGTTGAACACTGAAGCTTTCTTT
CASSGQLNTEAFF
>.|TRBJ1-1|TRBD1|TRBV6-1
TGTGCCAGCAGTCGACAGGGTAGGGTCACTGAAGCTTTCTTT
CASSRQGRVTEAFF
>.|TRBJ1-5|.|TRBV10-3
TGTGCCATCAGTGAGTCGTCCGGGACAACTAATCAGCCCCAGCATTTT
CAISESSGTTNQPQHF
>.|TRBJ1-5|TRBD1|TRBV23-1
TGCGCCACCAACCGGGACAGGGGCAAGAATAGCAATCAGCCCCAGCATTTT
CATNRDRGKNSNQPQHF
>.|TRBJ1-3|.|TRBV29-1
TGCAGCGTTGAGGTCGGGAGCTCTGGAAACACCATATATTTT
CSVEVGSSGNTIYF
>.|TRBJ2-1|TRBD2|TRBV11-3
TGTGCCAGCAGCCCCGGCTGGGTAGCGGGAGTCCGAGACTACAATGAGCAGTTCTTC
CASSPGWVAGVRDYNEQFF
>.|TRBJ1-2|.|TRBV15
TGTGCCACCAGCCCTGGCTTCGACGGCTACACCTTC
CATSPGFDGYTF
>.|TRBJ1-2|.|TRBV12-5
TGTGCTAGTGCTCCCTCCGGACAGAACTATGGCTACACCTTC
CASAPSGQNYGYTF
>.|TRBJ1-5|.|TRBV6-1
TGTGCCAGCACCAAAAAGCCAGATGGGGGTCAGCCCCAGCATTTT
CASTKKPDGGQPQHF
>.|TRBJ2-7|TRBD2|TRBV5-1
TGCGCCAGCAGCTCAGGACTAGCGGGAAGTAACGAGCAGTACTTC
CASSSGLAGSNEQYF
>.|TRBJ1-1|.|TRBV7-9
TGTGCCAGCAGCCCCTCGGGGGGGAACACTGAAGCTTTCTTT
CASSPSGGNTEAFF
>.|TRBJ2-1|TRBD2|TRBV4-2
TGTGCCAGCAGCCAAGTCGTTAAGAGGACTAGCGTGTACAATGAGCAGTTCTTC
CASSQVVKRTSVYNEQFF
>.|TRBJ1-1|.|TRBV6-5
TGTGCCAGCTCAATTGACAGGCTCACTGAAGCTTTCTTT
CASSIDRLTEAFF
>.|TRBJ2-4|.|TRBV6-6
TGTGCCAGCGGGGGCCCCCCGGACAAAAACATTCAGTACTTC
CASGGPPDKNIQYF